One and the same sample provided the 18 T cell receptor beta chains below, sequenced in a study of cytomegalovirus exposure and HLA in healthy donors. PCR primers comprised 60 Vbeta and 13 Jbeta primers. Here immunoSEQ multiplex PCR was the method, and the copy in TCRdb shows in-frame clones only, minus some. Altogether 80,000 to 130,000 clones are present, approximately 81% being singletons, with the ten largest covering less than 15%. The sequenced sample was PBMCs. Receptors were obtained from a male donor in good health and CMV-seropositive.

This chain joins TRBV6-5 and TRBJ2-7, with a tentative D call TRBD1 (5 bases). CDR1 and CDR2 from the germline V gene are MNHEY and SVGAGI. V lost 2 bases, J lost 11 bases, and 16 bases lay in between. This CDR3 is 13 amino acids long. CDR3 amino acids: CASSYQGAGWEYF. In nucleotides, the CDR3 is TGTGCCAGCAGTTACCAAGGGGCAGGGTGGGAGTACTTC.

This clone was counted once. The rearrangement joins TRBV28 to TRBJ2-7; 9 bases align to TRBD1. CDR1 and CDR2 from the germline V gene are MDHEN and SYDVKM. The V and J ends lost 6 bases and 6 bases, in that order; junction bases with no gene match: 15. The length of the CDR3 is 16 residues. The CDR3, as DNA: TGTGCCAGCAGCTTGGCACAGGGGGCGCGGATGGGCGAGCAGTACTTC. Its protein product is CASSLAQGARMGEQYF.

The rearrangement joins TRBV4-3 to TRBJ2-1; TRBD2 matches 7 bases. The CDR3 has 13 residues. Germline assignment: CDR1 LGHNA and CDR2 YSLEER. V shed 4 bases, J shed 7 bases, and the junction held 4 bases outside the gene matches. The CDR3, as DNA: TGCGCCAGCAGCCCTCGGGGAGGGAATGAGCAGTTCTTC. Translating it yields CASSPRGGNEQFF.

The V call is TRBV6-5, the J call TRBJ2-2; D possibly corresponds to TRBD1 (5 bases). Looked up from germline, CDR1 is MNHEY and CDR2 is SVGAGI. Trimming cost V 5 bases and J 6 bases, with 13 bases left between them. The CDR3 is made up of 14 amino acids. The CDR3 DNA reads TGTGCCAGCAGTCCTATCCAGGGCCCCGGGGAGCTGTTTTTT. It specifies CASSPIQGPGELFF.

This clone was detected a few times. The V and J genes are TRBV10-3 and TRBJ2-7, with 7 positions matching TRBD1. The CDR3 runs 16 residues. The V gene's germline CDR1 is ENHRY and CDR2 SYGVKD. V shed 3 bases, J shed 1 base, and the junction held 9 bases outside the gene matches. The CDR3 spells CAISDPRDSDSYEQYF. Here the CDR3 DNA reads TGTGCCATCAGTGACCCTCGGGACAGTGATTCCTACGAGCAGTACTTC.

V usage is TRBV2 and J usage is TRBJ2-7, with a weak D call TRBD2 (6 bases). The CDR3 sequence is 12 residues long. Germline V gene lookup returns CDR1 SNHLY and CDR2 FYNNEI. V was shortened by 3 bases and J by 7 bases, with 10 bases between the two germline ends. The CDR3 DNA reads TGTGCCAGCAGTGATCGGGGGTGGGAGCAGTACTTC. Residues: CASSDRGWEQYF.

The chain couples TRBV9 to TRBJ1-1, with a possible D match to TRBD1 (6 bases). Germline V gene lookup returns CDR1 SGDLS and CDR2 YYNGEE. The V and J ends lost 3 bases and 4 bases respectively, with 13 bases between them. CDR3 length: 14 amino acids. CDR3 protein: CASSAGQRSTEAFF. CDR3 nucleotide sequence: TGTGCCAGCAGCGCCGGACAGAGGAGCACTGAAGCTTTCTTT. Full variable domain (rest looked up from reference TRBV9 and TRBJ1-1): DSGVTQTPKHLITATGQRVTLRCSPRSGDLSVYWYQQSLDQGLQFLIQYYNGEERAKGNILERFSAQQFPDLHSELNLSSLELGDSALYFCASSAGQRSTEAFFGQGTRLTVV.

This chain joins TRBV15 and TRBJ2-1; 11 bases are a match to TRBD1. The V gene's germline CDR1 is LNHNV and CDR2 YYDKDF (reference sequence). Trimming took 5 bases from V and 5 from J; bases not matched to a gene: 5. The CDR3 is 15 amino acids. The CDR3: CATSRGTGGNNEQFF. The CDR3 region has the DNA TGTGCCACCAGCCGGGGGACAGGGGGAAACAATGAGCAGTTCTTC.

The chain combines TRBV19 with TRBJ1-5; D is ambiguous. V was pared by 5 bases and J by 2 bases, with 10 bases between. This CDR3 is 14 amino acids long. Germline V gene sequence: CDR1 LNHDA, CDR2 SQIVND (reference sequence). As DNA, the CDR3 is TGTGCCAGTAGTGGGCAGAGCCGCAATCAGCCCCAGCATTTT. Protein product: CASSGQSRNQPQHF.

This clone was seen only once. V gene TRBV2 combines with J gene TRBJ2-1; 7 positions agree with TRBD2. The germline V gene has CDR1 SNHLY and CDR2 FYNNEI. V lost 7 bases and J lost 0; bases outside the gene matches: 9. CDR3 length: 16 amino acids. The CDR3 protein is CASKTGGPSSYNEQFF. The DNA of the CDR3 is TGTGCCAGCAAGACGGGGGGACCGAGCTCCTACAATGAGCAGTTCTTC.

This sequence joins TRBV5-8 and TRBJ1-1, with a weak D call TRBD1 (5 bases). The CDR3 consists of 13 residues. The germline gives CDR1 SGHTS, CDR2 YDEGEE. The V gene lost 4 bases and the J gene lost 6 bases, with 13 bases spanning the gap. The CDR3 bases are TGTGCCAGCAGCCACGACAGTAAACCTGAAGCTTTCTTT. Encoded protein: CASSHDSKPEAFF.

This chain uses TRBV27 with TRBJ2-1; D may be TRBD2 (7 bases). V lost 5 bases and J lost 8, with 25 bases in between. CDR1 MNHEY and CDR2 SMNVEV come from the germline V gene (reference sequence). The CDR3 covers 17 residues. CDR3 sequence: CASSPFIWGGPVDEQFF. The CDR3 DNA follows: TGTGCCAGCAGTCCTTTTATCTGGGGGGGCCCCGTGGATGAGCAGTTCTTC.

The gene calls are TRBV28 and TRBJ2-5, with 7 nucleotides matching TRBD2. Trimming cost V 3 bases and J 6 bases; bases outside gene matches: 7. CDR3 size: 14 residues. Germline V gene data show CDR1 as MDHEN and CDR2 as SYDVKM. For the CDR3, the DNA is TGTGCCAGCAGTTTGGACGGGGGGTGGAAGACCCAGTACTTC. Amino acids: CASSLDGGWKTQYF.

V and J are TRBV5-1 and TRBJ2-5, with 7 bases fitting TRBD1. CDR1 and CDR2 from the germline V gene are SGHRS and YFSETQ. Trimming removed 4 bases from V and 2 bases from J; junction bases left unmatched: 2. The CDR3 spans 13 residues. Here the CDR3 DNA reads TGCGCCAGCAGCCGGGGACAGCAAGAGACCCAGTACTTC. As protein: CASSRGQQETQYF.

The J gene is TRBJ1-1, the V gene TRBV11-2; D remains unclear. Trimming removed 0 bases from V and 6 bases from J, with 5 bases in between. The germline V gene has CDR1 SGHAT and CDR2 FQNNGV. CDR3 length: 12 residues. CDR3 bases: TGTGCCAGCAGCTTAGAACTCCCTGAAGCTTTCTTT. Protein: CASSLELPEAFF.

The chain links TRBV11-2 to TRBJ1-1; D not certain. Germline lookup yields CDR1 SGHAT and CDR2 FQNNGV. V gave up 3 bases and J gave up 0 bases, with 5 bases separating them. This CDR3 is built from 13 residues. The CDR3 region is CASSFYMNTEAFF. The CDR3 DNA reads as TGTGCCAGCAGCTTTTACATGAACACTGAAGCTTTCTTT.

The chain joins TRBV7-6 to TRBJ2-3; 9 nucleotides line up with TRBD2. The ends lost 6 bases at V and 2 bases at J; junction bases unmatched: 6. The CDR3 consists of 15 residues. Germline assignment: CDR1 SGHVS and CDR2 FNYEAQ. The chain's CDR3 is CASSPLAGPTDTQYF. Written as DNA, the CDR3 is TGTGCCAGCAGTCCTCTAGCGGGGCCCACAGATACGCAGTATTTT.

V gene TRBV5-7 combines with J gene TRBJ1-4, with D uncertain. TRBV5-7 is labeled an ORF, and its function is uncertain. The CDR3 loop spans 16 amino acids. The ends were cut back, 3 bases at V and 0 bases at J, with 12 bases in the middle. CDR3 sequence: CASSSLWASTNEKLFF. As DNA, the CDR3 is TGTGCCAGCAGCTCATTATGGGCCTCAACTAATGAAAAACTGTTTTTT.